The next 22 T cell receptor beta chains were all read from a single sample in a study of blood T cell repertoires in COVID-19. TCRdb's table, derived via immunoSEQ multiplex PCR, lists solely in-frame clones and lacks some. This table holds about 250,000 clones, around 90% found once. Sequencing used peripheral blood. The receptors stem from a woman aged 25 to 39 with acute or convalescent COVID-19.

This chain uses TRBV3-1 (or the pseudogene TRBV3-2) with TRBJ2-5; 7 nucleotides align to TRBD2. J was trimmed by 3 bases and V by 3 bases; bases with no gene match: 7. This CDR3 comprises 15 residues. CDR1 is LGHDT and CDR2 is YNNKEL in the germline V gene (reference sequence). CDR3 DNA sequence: TGTGCCAGCAGCCAGGGGCAGGGAGGGAAAGAGACCCAGTACTTC. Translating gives CASSQGQGGKETQYF.

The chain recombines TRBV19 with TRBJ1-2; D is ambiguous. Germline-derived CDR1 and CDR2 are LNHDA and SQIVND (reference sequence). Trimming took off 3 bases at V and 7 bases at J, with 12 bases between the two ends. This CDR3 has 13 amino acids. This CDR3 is CASSIDKSSGYTF. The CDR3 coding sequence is TGTGCCAGTAGTATTGACAAGTCCAGTGGCTACACCTTC.

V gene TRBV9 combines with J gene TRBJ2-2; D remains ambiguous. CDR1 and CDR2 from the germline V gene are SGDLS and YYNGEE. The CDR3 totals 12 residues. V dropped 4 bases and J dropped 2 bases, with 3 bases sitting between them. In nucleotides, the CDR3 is TGTGCCAGCAGCTCAAACACCGGGGAGCTGTTTTTT. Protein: CASSSNTGELFF.

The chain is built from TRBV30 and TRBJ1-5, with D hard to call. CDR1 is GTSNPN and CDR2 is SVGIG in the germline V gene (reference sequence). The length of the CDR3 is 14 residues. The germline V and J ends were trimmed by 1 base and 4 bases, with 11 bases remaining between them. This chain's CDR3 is CAWSGVSENQPQHF. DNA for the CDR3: TGTGCCTGGAGTGGTGTGTCAGAAAATCAGCCCCAGCATTTT.

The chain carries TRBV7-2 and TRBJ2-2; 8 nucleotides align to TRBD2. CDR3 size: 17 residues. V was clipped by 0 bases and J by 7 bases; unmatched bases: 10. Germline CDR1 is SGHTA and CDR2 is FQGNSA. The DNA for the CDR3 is TGTGCCAGCAGCTTAGCGTTTTCGGGACTAGTTCTCGGGGAGCTGTTTTTT. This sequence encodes CASSLAFSGLVLGELFF.

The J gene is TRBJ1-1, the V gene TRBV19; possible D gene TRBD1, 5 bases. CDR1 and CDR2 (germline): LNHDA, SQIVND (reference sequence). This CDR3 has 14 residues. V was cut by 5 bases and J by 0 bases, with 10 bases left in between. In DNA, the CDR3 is TGTGCCAGTAGTCGTGACAGAATGAACACTGAAGCTTTCTTT. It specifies CASSRDRMNTEAFF. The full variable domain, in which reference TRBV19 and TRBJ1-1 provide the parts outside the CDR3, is DGGITQSPKYLFRKEGQNVTLSCEQNLNHDAMYWYRQDPGQGLRLIYYSQIVNDFQKGDIAEGYSVSREKKESFPLTVTSAQKNPTAFYLCASSRDRMNTEAFFGQGTRLTVV.

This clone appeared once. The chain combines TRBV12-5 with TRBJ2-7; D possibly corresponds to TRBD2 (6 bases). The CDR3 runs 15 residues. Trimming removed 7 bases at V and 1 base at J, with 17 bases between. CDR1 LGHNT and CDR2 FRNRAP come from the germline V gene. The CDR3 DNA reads TGTGCTAGTGCCACCTACGGGGGACGGTCCTACGAGCAGTACTTC. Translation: CASATYGGRSYEQYF.

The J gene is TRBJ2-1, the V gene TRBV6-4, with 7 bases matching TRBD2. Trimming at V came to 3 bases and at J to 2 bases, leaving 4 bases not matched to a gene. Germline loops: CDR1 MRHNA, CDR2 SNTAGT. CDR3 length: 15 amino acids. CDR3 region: CASSESSGTYNEQFF. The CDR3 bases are TGTGCCAGCAGTGAATCTAGCGGCACCTACAATGAGCAGTTCTTC.

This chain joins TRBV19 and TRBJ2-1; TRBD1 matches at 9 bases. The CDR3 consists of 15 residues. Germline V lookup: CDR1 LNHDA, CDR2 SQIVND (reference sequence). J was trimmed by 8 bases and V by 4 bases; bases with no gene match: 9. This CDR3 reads CASSTGQGEVDEQFF. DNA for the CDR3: TGTGCCAGTAGTACGGGACAGGGTGAGGTGGATGAGCAGTTCTTC.

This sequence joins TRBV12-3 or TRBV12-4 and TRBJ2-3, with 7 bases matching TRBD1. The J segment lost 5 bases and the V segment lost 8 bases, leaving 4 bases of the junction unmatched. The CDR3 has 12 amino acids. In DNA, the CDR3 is TGTGCCAGCGGTAGGGGGCAAGATACGCAGTATTTT. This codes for CASGRGQDTQYF.

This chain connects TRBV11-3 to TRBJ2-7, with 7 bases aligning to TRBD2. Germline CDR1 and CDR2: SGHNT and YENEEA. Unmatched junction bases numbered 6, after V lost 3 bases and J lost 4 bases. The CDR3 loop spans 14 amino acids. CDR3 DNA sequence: TGTGCCAGCAGCTTGGGCGGGGGTTCTTACGAGCAGTACTTC. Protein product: CASSLGGGSYEQYF.

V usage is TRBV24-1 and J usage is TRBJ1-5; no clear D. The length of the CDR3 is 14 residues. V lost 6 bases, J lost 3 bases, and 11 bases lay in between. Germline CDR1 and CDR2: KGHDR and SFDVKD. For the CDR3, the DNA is TGTGCCACCAGTACTAGGTCGGACAATCAGCCCCAGCATTTT. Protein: CATSTRSDNQPQHF.

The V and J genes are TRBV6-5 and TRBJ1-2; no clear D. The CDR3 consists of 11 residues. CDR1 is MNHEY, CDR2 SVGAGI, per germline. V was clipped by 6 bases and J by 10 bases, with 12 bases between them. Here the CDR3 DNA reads TGTGCCAGCAGGACGAGGGTTGACTACACCTTC. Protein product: CASRTRVDYTF.

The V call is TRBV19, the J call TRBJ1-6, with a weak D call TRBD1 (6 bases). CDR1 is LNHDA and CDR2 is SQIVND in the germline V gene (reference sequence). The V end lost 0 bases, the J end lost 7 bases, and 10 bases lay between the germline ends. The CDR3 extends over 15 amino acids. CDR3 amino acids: CASSIEGAENSPLHF. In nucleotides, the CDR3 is TGTGCCAGTAGTATAGAGGGGGCGGAAAATTCACCCCTCCACTTT.

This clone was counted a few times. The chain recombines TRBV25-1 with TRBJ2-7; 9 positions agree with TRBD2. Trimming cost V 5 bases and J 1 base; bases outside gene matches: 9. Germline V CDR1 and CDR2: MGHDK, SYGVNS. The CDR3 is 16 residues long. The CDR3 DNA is TGTGCCAGCAGTAAATGGAGGGCGGGAGGGTCCTACGAGCAGTACTTC. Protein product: CASSKWRAGGSYEQYF.

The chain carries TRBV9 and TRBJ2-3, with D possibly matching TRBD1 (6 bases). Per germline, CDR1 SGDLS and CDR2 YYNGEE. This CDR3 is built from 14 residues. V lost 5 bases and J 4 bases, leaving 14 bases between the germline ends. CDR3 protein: CASSVMGASDTQYF. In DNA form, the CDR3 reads TGTGCCAGCAGTGTAATGGGGGCGTCAGATACGCAGTATTTT.

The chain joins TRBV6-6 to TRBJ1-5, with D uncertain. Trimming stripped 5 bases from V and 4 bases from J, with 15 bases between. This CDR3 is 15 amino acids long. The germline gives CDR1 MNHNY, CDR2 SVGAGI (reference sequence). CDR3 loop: CASSALWSENQPQHF. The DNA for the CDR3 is TGTGCCAGCAGTGCCCTGTGGTCTGAGAATCAGCCCCAGCATTTT.

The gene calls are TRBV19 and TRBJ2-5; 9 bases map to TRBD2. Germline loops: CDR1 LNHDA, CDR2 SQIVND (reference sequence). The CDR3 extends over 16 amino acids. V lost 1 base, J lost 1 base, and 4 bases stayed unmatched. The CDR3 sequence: CASSIVGGRGQETQYF. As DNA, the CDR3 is TGTGCCAGTAGTATAGTAGGCGGGAGGGGCCAAGAGACCCAGTACTTC.

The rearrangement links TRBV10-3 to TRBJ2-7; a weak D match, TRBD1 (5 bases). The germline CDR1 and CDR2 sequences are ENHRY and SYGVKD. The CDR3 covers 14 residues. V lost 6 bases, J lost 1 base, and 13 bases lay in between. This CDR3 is CAISDLGVSYEQYF. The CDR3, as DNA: TGTGCCATCAGCGATTTAGGGGTTTCCTACGAGCAGTACTTC.

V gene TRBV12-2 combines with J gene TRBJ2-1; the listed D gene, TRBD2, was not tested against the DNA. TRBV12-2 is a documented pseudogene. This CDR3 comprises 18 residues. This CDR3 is CASRLGGLADKRLHEQFF. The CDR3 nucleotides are TGTGCAAGTCGCTTGGGGGGACTAGCGGATAAAAGATTGCATGAGCAGTTCTTC.

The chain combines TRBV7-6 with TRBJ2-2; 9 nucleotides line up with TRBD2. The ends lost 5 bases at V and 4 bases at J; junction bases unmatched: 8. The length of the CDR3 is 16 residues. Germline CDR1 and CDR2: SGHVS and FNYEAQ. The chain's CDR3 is CASSEAGTSTTGELFF. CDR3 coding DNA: TGTGCCAGCAGCGAAGCCGGGACTAGCACCACCGGGGAGCTGTTTTTT.

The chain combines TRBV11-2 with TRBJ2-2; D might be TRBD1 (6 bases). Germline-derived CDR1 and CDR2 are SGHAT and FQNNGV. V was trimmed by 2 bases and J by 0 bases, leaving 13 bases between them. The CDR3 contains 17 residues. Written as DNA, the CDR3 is TGTGCCAGCAGCTTAATACAGGGCGTCGCGAACACCGGGGAGCTGTTTTTT. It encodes CASSLIQGVANTGELFF.